This T cell receptor (beta chain) was recorded in a study of T cell responses to AZD1222 COVID-19 vaccine. V was cut by 0 bases and J by 0 bases, with 12 bases left in between. Germline values: CDR1 SGDLS, CDR2 YYNGEE. This CDR3 has 16 residues. As to this clone: Its specificity is unknown.

Study-level points and caveats: Spike was spanned by vaccine-associated CD4 TCRs, with dominance at 160-218 and 743-854. Unmutated variant regions are reportedly targeted by nearly half of spike-specific TCRs. Among those given AZD1222, only five or six were seropositive at baseline.

Clones were sequenced by immunoSEQ multiplex PCR, and TCRdb holds only the in-frame ones, with some missing. The sample yields about 120,000 clones, 85% to 90% seen once. Sequenced here: peripheral blood, sampled on day 0 of AZD1222 vaccination. The sequence came from an adult in good health. The chain joins TRBV9 to TRBJ1-2; D uncertain. CDR3 residues: CASSVEFTAPNYGYTF. CDR3 nucleotides: TGTGCCAGCAGCGTAGAATTCACTGCTCCTAACTATGGCTACACCTTC.